These 19 T cell receptor beta chains came from one sample sequenced in a study of T cells in Graves' hyperthyroidism and ophthalmopathy (dated by TCRdb to the late 2010s). Receptor libraries were prepared by multiplex PCR. Data came from an Illumina HiSeq 2000. The TCR beta CDR3 regions were amplified from RNA transcripts. For the first round of RT-PCR on the TCR CDR3, the HTBI primer set was used together with the Qiagen OneStep RT-PCR kit. The public sequencing data were trimmed at Q25 with fastp and processed into clonotypes with MiXCR by TCRdb, which kept only in-frame beta chains. Duplicate CDR3 protein sequences are folded into a single record with the most common DNA and genes. The sample data list roughly 840,000 distinct CDR3 sequences, and over 35% of these were observed just once. The ten largest clones take up 7.5% to 9.5% of the sample. Sample: blood. Receptors were obtained from a man aged 18 to 30 with Graves' hyperthyroidism.

The V gene is TRBV25-1, the J gene TRBJ1-6; the match to TRBD1 covers 9 bases. The germline V gene has CDR1 MGHDK and CDR2 SYGVNS. This CDR3 has 14 amino acids. Trimming removed 7 bases from V and 8 bases from J; junction bases left unmatched: 6. CDR3 in DNA: TGTGCCAGCACGGGGGGACAGGGCGATTCACCCCTCCACTTT. The encoded protein is CASTGGQGDSPLHF.

The J gene is TRBJ1-5, the V gene TRBV6-1, with D hard to call. CDR1 MNHNS and CDR2 SASEGT come from the germline V gene. Between the trimmed V and J ends, which lost 1 base and 4 bases, there was a span of 8 bases. The CDR3 totals 14 residues. The CDR3 loop reads CASSEGWENQPQHF. DNA for the CDR3: TGTGCCAGCAGTGAAGGGTGGGAGAATCAGCCCCAGCATTTT.

This clonotype was seen repeatedly, ten times or more. A read error may account for a junction end that differs from germline. The chain employs TRBV5-1 and TRBJ2-7; D ambiguous. The CDR3 spans 11 residues. From germline, CDR1 is SGHRS and CDR2 YFSETQ. As DNA, the CDR3 is TGTGCCAGCAGCTTGGACGACGAGCAGTACTTC. Translated, it gives CASSLDDEQYF.

This clonotype was seen at least ten times. This chain connects TRBV7-2 to TRBJ1-1; D remains ambiguous. This CDR3 contains 14 residues. From germline, CDR1 is SGHTA and CDR2 FQGNSA. V lost 2 bases and J 7 bases, leaving 14 bases between the germline ends. The CDR3: CASSLTYPPVEAFF. CDR3 nucleotide sequence: TGTGCCAGCAGCTTAACCTACCCGCCAGTTGAAGCTTTCTTT. Combining the CDR3 with reference TRBV7-2 and TRBJ1-1 gives the whole variable domain GAGVSQSPSNKVTEKGKDVELRCDPISGHTALYWYRQSLGQGLEFLIYFQGNSAPDKSGLPSDRFSAERTGGSVSTLTIQRTQQEDSAVYLCASSLTYPPVEAFFGQGTRLTVV.

The chain couples TRBV9 to TRBJ2-5; tentatively, D is TRBD1 or TRBD2 (5 bases each). Germline V lookup: CDR1 SGDLS, CDR2 YYNGEE. The CDR3 covers 15 residues. Trimming shortened V by 0 bases and J by 2 bases, and 11 bases separated the two germline ends. CDR3 sequence reads: CASSVAGKGQETQYF. In nucleotides, the CDR3 is TGTGCCAGCAGCGTAGCGGGAAAGGGGCAAGAGACCCAGTACTTC.

This clonotype showed up just a few times. V usage is TRBV7-2 and J usage is TRBJ2-6; a weak D match, TRBD2 (6 bases). With 3 bases removed from V and 0 bases from J, the gap between germline ends came to 18 bases. This CDR3 has 19 amino acids. The germline CDR1 and CDR2 sequences are SGHTA and FQGNSA. The CDR3 region is CASSLYPRDGRSGANVLTF. Written as DNA, the CDR3 is TGTGCCAGCAGCTTGTATCCGCGGGACGGCCGCTCTGGGGCCAACGTCCTGACTTTC. Full variable domain (remainder filled in from reference TRBV7-2 and TRBJ2-6): GAGVSQSPSNKVTEKGKDVELRCDPISGHTALYWYRQSLGQGLEFLIYFQGNSAPDKSGLPSDRFSAERTGGSVSTLTIQRTQQEDSAVYLCASSLYPRDGRSGANVLTFGAGSRLTVL.

V gene TRBV10-3 combines with J gene TRBJ2-3; unclear D gene. The germline V gene has CDR1 ENHRY and CDR2 SYGVKD. The V gene lost 0 bases and the J gene lost 4 bases, with 8 bases spanning the gap. The CDR3 has 14 residues. The CDR3 reads CAISESSPADTQYF. As DNA, the CDR3 is TGTGCCATCAGTGAGTCTTCCCCCGCAGATACGCAGTATTTT.

This clonotype appeared many times. In DNA form, the CDR3 reads TGTGCCAGCAGCCTAGGGGCTACGATGAACACTGAAGCTTTCTTT. Translated: CASSLGATMNTEAFF. J is TRBJ1-1 and V is TRBV7-2; D perhaps matches TRBD1 (5 bases). This CDR3 region has 15 residues. The V gene's germline CDR1 is SGHTA and CDR2 FQGNSA. Trimming removed 5 bases from V and 0 bases from J, with 13 bases in between. The whole variable domain, remainder taken from reference TRBV7-2 and TRBJ1-1, is GAGVSQSPSNKVTEKGKDVELRCDPISGHTALYWYRQSLGQGLEFLIYFQGNSAPDKSGLPSDRFSAERTGGSVSTLTIQRTQQEDSAVYLCASSLGATMNTEAFFGQGTRLTVV.

The V call is TRBV25-1, the J call TRBJ2-7; TRBD1 matches 8 bases. Germline CDR1 and CDR2: MGHDK and SYGVNS. The CDR3 is made up of 13 amino acids. The DNA for the CDR3 is TGTGCGCGCATGACAGGGGTCACCTACGAGCAGTACTTC. This translates into CARMTGVTYEQYF.

The chain has TRBV20-1 and TRBJ2-7; 8 bases are a match to TRBD2. J was trimmed by 4 bases and V by 1 base; bases with no gene match: 9. The germline V gene has CDR1 DFQATT and CDR2 SNEGSKA (reference sequence). This CDR3 region has 15 residues. The CDR3 here is CSARGSPGLGYEQYF. The DNA for the CDR3 is TGCAGTGCTAGAGGGTCCCCGGGACTAGGATACGAGCAGTACTTC.

This clonotype came up once. The chain has TRBV6-5 and TRBJ2-5; 9 bases are shared with TRBD2. CDR1 and CDR2 (germline): MNHEY, SVGAGI. The CDR3 has 15 amino acids. V was pared by 0 bases and J by 4 bases, with 3 bases of the junction left unmatched. CDR3 loop: CASSYSETSGETQYF. The CDR3 DNA reads TGTGCCAGCAGTTACTCGGAGACTAGCGGAGAGACCCAGTACTTC.

This clonotype came up a few times. The chain employs TRBV12-3 or TRBV12-4 and TRBJ2-7; D may be TRBD1 or TRBD2 (5 bases each). Deletions cut 5 bases from V and 7 bases from J, with 15 bases between. This CDR3 is 13 amino acids long. The CDR3: CASSRARGREQYF. CDR3 nucleotides: TGTGCCAGCAGTAGGGCCCGGGGACGTGAGCAGTACTTC.

The chain is built from TRBV20-1 and TRBJ2-5, with TRBD2 matching over 10 bases. There are 14 residues in the CDR3. Per germline, CDR1 DFQATT and CDR2 SNEGSKA (reference sequence). V dropped 7 bases and J dropped 4; count of bases not matched to a gene: 9. The CDR3 region is CSVEPGLATETQYF. The CDR3 DNA is TGCAGTGTCGAGCCGGGACTAGCGACAGAGACCCAGTACTTC.

Ten or more counts support this clonotype. The chain recombines TRBV2 with TRBJ1-2, with no clear D. Per the germline V gene, CDR1 is SNHLY and CDR2 is FYNNEI. V shed 7 bases and J shed 6 bases, with 12 bases lying between them. The CDR3 has 12 residues. CDR3 sequence reads: CASTKGNHGYTF. The CDR3 bases are TGTGCCAGCACCAAGGGAAATCATGGCTACACCTTC.

This clonotype was recorded many times. This sequence joins TRBV7-2 and TRBJ2-7, with 9 positions matching TRBD2. Germline CDR1 and CDR2: SGHTA and FQGNSA. The CDR3 extends over 15 amino acids. V was clipped by 5 bases and J by 0 bases; unmatched bases: 5. CDR3 region: CASSTLAGSSYEQYF. CDR3 coding DNA: TGTGCCAGCAGCACCCTAGCGGGGAGCTCCTACGAGCAGTACTTC.

The CDR3 sequence: CASSGQGASGELFF. The CDR3 DNA reads as TGTGCCAGCAGTGGACAGGGGGCGTCCGGGGAGCTGTTTTTT. V is TRBV2 and J is TRBJ2-2; 10 bases fit TRBD1. Germline V lookup: CDR1 SNHLY, CDR2 FYNNEI. Trimming took 4 bases from V and 6 from J; bases not matched to a gene: 2. CDR3 size: 14 residues.

This clonotype was found many times. This chain connects TRBV15 to TRBJ1-5; 7 nucleotides agree with TRBD1. Per the germline V gene, CDR1 is LNHNV and CDR2 is YYDKDF (reference sequence). The length of the CDR3 is 15 residues. Trimming took 0 bases from V and 4 from J; bases not matched to a gene: 3. CDR3 DNA sequence: TGTGCCACCAGCAGAGATTCAGGGGGGAATCAGCCCCAGCATTTT. Protein sequence: CATSRDSGGNQPQHF.

The rearrangement links TRBV4-3 to TRBJ1-4, with 8 bases matching TRBD1. The germline CDR1 and CDR2 sequences are LGHNA and YSLEER. The CDR3 sequence is 14 residues long. Germline trimming cut 4 bases from V and 8 bases from J; bases unmatched to any gene: 6. The DNA for the CDR3 is TGCGCCAGCAGCCCAGGGGGCGATAGGGAAAAACTGTTTTTT. Protein sequence: CASSPGGDREKLFF.

This clonotype was recorded at least ten times. The chain couples TRBV28 to TRBJ1-5; D perhaps matches TRBD1 (5 bases). Germline CDR1 is MDHEN and CDR2 is SYDVKM. Between the trimmed V and J ends, which lost 9 bases and 6 bases, there was a span of 21 bases. This CDR3 has 15 residues. DNA for the CDR3: TGTGCCAGTACAAACCCAGCGGGGGAAGCTCAGCCCCAGCATTTT. It specifies CASTNPAGEAQPQHF.